These T cell receptor beta chains were read from a single sample in a study of early T cells in non-severe SARS-CoV-2 infection. TCRdb fed the 5' RACE reads into MiXCR, producing one record per CDR3 protein. The sample shows 38,000 or so distinct CDR3 sequences, approximately 4.6% of them seen only once. The sequenced sample consisted of whole blood. These receptors were obtained from an adult who was a healthcare worker with PCR-confirmed SARS-CoV-2 infection or an uninfected control (not recorded which). Both conserved end residues are part of each CDR3. D genes are given only for firm matches. A row's size may be missing; if present it is once, few, many or a size class.

>TRBJ1-2|TRBV30|many|-
CASAGQGLSLLYGYTF
TGTGCCTCTGCCGGGCAGGGCCTATCCCTCCTCTATGGCTACACCTTC
>TRBJ2-3|TRBV29-1|many|-
CSARDTLSDTQYF
TGCAGCGCTAGGGACACCCTATCAGATACGCAGTATTTT
>TRBJ2-5|TRBV20-1|many|TRBD1
CSARDEYGTGVKTQYF
TGCAGTGCTAGAGATGAGTATGGGACAGGGGTTAAGACCCAGTACTTC
>TRBJ1-2|TRBV30|few|-
CAWDYYLGREYGYTF
TGTGCCTGGGATTATTATCTTGGAAGAGAGTATGGCTACACCTTC
>TRBJ1-2|TRBV4-1|many|-
CASSQPTQGRHGYTF
TGCGCCAGCAGCCAACCTACACAGGGAAGGCATGGCTACACCTTC
>TRBJ2-3|TRBV12-3/TRBV12-4|-|TRBD2
CASSFRGGTDTQYF
TGTGCCAGCAGTTTCCGGGGGGGCACAGATACGCAGTATTTT
>TRBJ1-2|TRBV27|many|-
CASSRDGNYGYTF
TGTGCCAGCAGCAGAGACGGGAACTATGGCTACACCTTC
>TRBJ1-1|TRBV5-1|many|-
CASSLDSRTEAFF
TGCGCCAGCAGCTTAGACTCAAGGACTGAAGCTTTCTTT
>TRBJ2-7|TRBV6-1|many|-
CASSVLSRGDEQYF
TGTGCCAGCAGTGTATTATCTCGGGGCGACGAGCAGTACTTC
>TRBJ2-1|TRBV29-1|many|-
CSVEESSSYNEQFF
TGCAGCGTTGAAGAGTCGAGCTCCTACAATGAGCAGTTCTTC
>TRBJ1-2|TRBV6-5|many|-
CASTYRAGGGYTF
TGTGCCAGCACCTACCGGGCCGGCGGCGGCTACACCTTC
>TRBJ2-3|TRBV2|many|TRBD2
CASGGREGDTQYF
TGTGCCAGCGGCGGGAGGGAAGGAGATACGCAGTATTTT
>TRBJ2-6|TRBV6-5|many|-
CASSYQGSSSGANVLTF
TGTGCCAGCAGTTATCAAGGCTCCTCCTCTGGGGCCAACGTCCTGACTTTC
>TRBJ1-2|TRBV20-1|-|TRBD1
CSAPGQGDYGYTF
TGCAGTGCTCCGGGACAGGGGGACTATGGCTACACCTTC
>TRBJ2-1|TRBV19|many|-
CARARWALNEQFF
TGTGCCAGAGCCCGATGGGCCCTCAATGAGCAGTTCTTC
>TRBJ2-1|TRBV4-1|many|-
CASSQTGVLYNEQFF
TGCGCCAGCAGCCAAACTGGGGTCTTATACAATGAGCAGTTCTTC
>TRBJ2-2|TRBV2|few|-
CASSEFGGNTGELFF
TGTGCCAGCAGTGAATTCGGAGGGAACACCGGGGAGCTGTTTTTT